These T cell receptor beta chains were read from a single sample in a study of T cell repertoires in ileal Crohn's disease. TCRdb's copy holds only in-frame clones and misses some; the assay was immunoSEQ multiplex PCR. The table shows approximately 7,500 clones, with 96% occurring only once. Sequencing was done on a sample of ileal tissue. These receptor sequences come from an adult with Crohn's disease. Each CDR3 is given with its conserved first and last residue. Each record gives: V gene, J gene, D gene, clone size, CDR3 DNA, CDR3 protein. The D gene is left open where the match is weak. Some rows mark clone size as missing; the rest say once, few, many or name a class of expanded clone.

TRBV13	TRBJ1-5	.	few	TGTGCCAGCAGCTTAGCAGGTCAGCCCCAGCATTTT	CASSLAGQPQHF
TRBV25-1	TRBJ1-1	.	.	TGTGCCAGCAGTGTCGGTCGGGGAGGAGCTTTCTTT	CASSVGRGGAFF
TRBV5-4	TRBJ2-3	.	.	TGTGCCAGCAGTCCTGATCTACCCACTTACACAGATACGCAGTATTTT	CASSPDLPTYTDTQYF
TRBV5-6	TRBJ1-6	.	.	TGTGCCAGCACAAGGCGGGGGGCTACGGGGTCACCCCTCCACTTT	CASTRRGATGSPLHF
TRBV28	TRBJ1-2	TRBD1	.	TGTGCCAGCAGTTTGACAGGGGACTATGGCTACACCTTC	CASSLTGDYGYTF
TRBV4-3	TRBJ2-5	.	.	TGCGCCAGCAGCCGAGCTGCTCCAGCGGACCCCAGGGAGACCCAGTACTTC	CASSRAAPADPRETQYF
TRBV7-9	TRBJ2-3	TRBD2	.	TGTGCCAGCAGCTTAGTCACCACTAGCGGGGGCCTCACAGATACGCAGTATTTT	CASSLVTTSGGLTDTQYF
TRBV27	TRBJ1-3	TRBD1	.	TGTGCCAGCAAGCGGGACAGGCAGGGAAACACCATATATTTT	CASKRDRQGNTIYF
TRBV6-5	TRBJ2-7	.	.	TGTGCCAGCAGTTACAGGGGGACGTCTACTAAGGAGCAGTACTTC	CASSYRGTSTKEQYF
TRBV2	TRBJ1-1	TRBD1	.	TGTGCCAGCAGCCTACTAAGGGGGCCCGCCCACACTGAAGCTTTCTTT	CASSLLRGPAHTEAFF
TRBV6-4	TRBJ1-1	TRBD1	.	TGTGCCAGCAGTGAGGACAGGGGGCGCGCGGCTTTCTTT	CASSEDRGRAAFF
TRBV19	TRBJ1-2	.	.	TGTGCCGTCGAGAGGAACTATGGCTACACCTTC	CAVERNYGYTF
TRBV7-2	TRBJ1-3	.	.	TGTGCCAGCAGCTCCCCGACAACCTCTGGAAACACCATATATTTT	CASSSPTTSGNTIYF
TRBV5-1	TRBJ2-3	TRBD2	.	TGCGCCAGCAACCCGGGGGGGGGTAGCACAGATACGCAGTATTTT	CASNPGGGSTDTQYF
TRBV5-1	TRBJ1-5	.	once	TGCGCCAGCAGCTTCGGAGGGGATCAGCCCCAGCATTTT	CASSFGGDQPQHF
TRBV5-1	TRBJ2-3	TRBD1	.	TGCGCCAGCAGCACCCGGACAGGCCAAGGGGCAGATACGCAGTATTTT	CASSTRTGQGADTQYF
TRBV6-4	TRBJ1-1	.	once	TGTGCCAGCAGGGGAGGTGGGGACACTGAAGCTTTCTTT	CASRGGGDTEAFF
TRBV5-4	TRBJ2-3	.	.	TGTGCCAGCAGCTCCGGACCCAGGGTGGGAGATACGCAGTATTTT	CASSSGPRVGDTQYF
TRBV5-4	TRBJ1-1	.	.	TGTGCCAGCAGCCGGACAGCCATGAACACTGAAGCTTTCTTT	CASSRTAMNTEAFF
TRBV4-1	TRBJ2-2	.	.	TGCGCCAGCAGCCAGGAGTTTGGGACCGGGGAGCTGTTTTTT	CASSQEFGTGELFF
TRBV6-1	TRBJ2-1	.	.	TGTGCCATCTTGTCCTATGAGCAGTTCTTC	CAILSYEQFF
TRBV2	TRBJ1-6	TRBD1	.	TGTGCCAGCAGTGATTCCCCGGCGAGACAGGGGTATAATTCACCCCTCCACTTT	CASSDSPARQGYNSPLHF
TRBV28	TRBJ2-7	.	.	TGTGCCAGCAGTTTAACACATACCAAAGCGGGTTCCCGCTCCTACGAGCAGTACTTC	CASSLTHTKAGSRSYEQYF
TRBV4-3	TRBJ1-1	.	.	TGCGCCAGCAGCCAAGAATGGGTTGGAGCTGAAGCTTTCTTT	CASSQEWVGAEAFF
TRBV4-2	TRBJ2-5	.	.	TGTGCCAGCAGCCAAGGGAGCGGGGACAAAGAGACCCAGTACTTC	CASSQGSGDKETQYF
TRBV19	TRBJ1-2	TRBD1	.	TGTGCCAGTAGTACGACAGGGGATAGAAACTATGGCTACACCTTC	CASSTTGDRNYGYTF